Below are 5 T cell receptor beta chains sequenced from a single sample in a study of blood T cell repertoires in COVID-19. Here immunoSEQ multiplex PCR was the method, and the copy in TCRdb shows in-frame clones only, minus some. The sample includes roughly 160,000 clones, approximately 85% seen only once; the top ten take about 6.9%. Sequenced sample: peripheral blood. These receptors all stem from a man older than 75 with COVID-19, enrolled during active disease.

The chain employs TRBV9 and TRBJ1-2, with TRBD1 matching 7 bases. The CDR3 is 13 residues long. Losses at the gene ends were 0 bases for V and 9 bases for J; bases not matched to a gene: 5. The germline CDR1 and CDR2 sequences are SGDLS and YYNGEE. CDR3 nucleotide sequence: TGTGCCAGCAGCGTAGCCCCAGGGGGTAGCTACACCTTC. Translated: CASSVAPGGSYTF.

The V call is TRBV5-4, the J call TRBJ1-1; 10 bases match TRBD1. V was clipped by 2 bases and J by 10 bases; unmatched bases: 11. This CDR3 has 15 residues. Germline V CDR1 and CDR2: SGHNT, YYREEE (reference sequence). In nucleotides, the CDR3 is TGTGCCAGCAGCTTACCTCCGGGACAGGGGCGCGGAGCTTTCTTT. The encoded protein is CASSLPPGQGRGAFF.

This clone was observed a handful of times. The chain has TRBV19 and TRBJ1-2, with D maybe TRBD1 (6 bases). Germline V lookup: CDR1 LNHDA, CDR2 SQIVND (reference sequence). V shed 7 bases and J shed 1 base, with 13 bases lying between them. This CDR3 has 14 residues. DNA for the CDR3: TGTGCCAGTAAATTAGACAGGCGTAACTATGGCTACACCTTC. Residues: CASKLDRRNYGYTF.

The chain employs TRBV28 and TRBJ1-3; possible D gene TRBD1, 5 bases. This CDR3 contains 17 residues. Germline V gene sequence: CDR1 MDHEN, CDR2 SYDVKM. The V and J ends lost 2 bases and 0 bases respectively, with 14 bases between them. The CDR3 sequence: CASSLPGRGLSGNTIYF. In nucleotides, the CDR3 is TGTGCCAGCAGTTTACCCGGAAGGGGCCTCTCTGGAAACACCATATATTTT.

This chain uses TRBV3-1 (or the pseudogene TRBV3-2) with TRBJ1-5, with TRBD1 as a possible D gene (5 bases). Between the trimmed V and J ends, which lost 1 base and 1 base, there was a span of 8 bases. The CDR3 sequence is 15 residues long. Germline-derived CDR1 and CDR2 are LGHDT and YNNKEL (reference sequence). The CDR3 region has the DNA TGTGCCAGCAGCCAAGGGGGGGGAAGCAATCAGCCCCAGCATTTT. Amino acid sequence: CASSQGGGSNQPQHF.